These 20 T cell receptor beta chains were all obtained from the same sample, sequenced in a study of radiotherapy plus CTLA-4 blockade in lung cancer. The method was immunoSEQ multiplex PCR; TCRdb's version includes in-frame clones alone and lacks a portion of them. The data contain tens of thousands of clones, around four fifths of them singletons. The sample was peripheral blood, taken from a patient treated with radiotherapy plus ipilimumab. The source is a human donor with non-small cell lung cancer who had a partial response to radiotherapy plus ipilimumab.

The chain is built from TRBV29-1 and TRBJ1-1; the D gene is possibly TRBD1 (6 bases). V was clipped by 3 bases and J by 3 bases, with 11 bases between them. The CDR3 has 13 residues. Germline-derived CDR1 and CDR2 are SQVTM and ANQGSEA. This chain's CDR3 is CSVDWGPYTEAFF. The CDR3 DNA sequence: TGCAGCGTTGACTGGGGGCCCTACACTGAAGCTTTCTTT.

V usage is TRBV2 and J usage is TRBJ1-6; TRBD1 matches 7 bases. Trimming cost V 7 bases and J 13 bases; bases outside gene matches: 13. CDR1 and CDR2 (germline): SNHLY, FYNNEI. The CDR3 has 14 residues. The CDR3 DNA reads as TGTGCCAGCAACAGGGACAGCCCTTCGTCTCCCCTCCACTTT. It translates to CASNRDSPSSPLHF.

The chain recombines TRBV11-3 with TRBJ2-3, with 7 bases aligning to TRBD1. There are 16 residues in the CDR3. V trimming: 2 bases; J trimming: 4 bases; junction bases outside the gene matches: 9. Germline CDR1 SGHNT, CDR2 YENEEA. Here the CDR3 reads CASSLLRGKGSDTQYF. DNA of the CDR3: TGTGCCAGCAGCTTACTCAGGGGGAAGGGTTCAGATACGCAGTATTTT. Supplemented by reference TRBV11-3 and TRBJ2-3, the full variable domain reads EAGVVQSPRYKIIEKKQPVAFWCNPISGHNTLYWYLQNLGQGPELLIRYENEEAVDDSQLPKDRFSAERLKGVDSTLKIQPAELGDSAVYLCASSLLRGKGSDTQYFGPGTRLTVL.

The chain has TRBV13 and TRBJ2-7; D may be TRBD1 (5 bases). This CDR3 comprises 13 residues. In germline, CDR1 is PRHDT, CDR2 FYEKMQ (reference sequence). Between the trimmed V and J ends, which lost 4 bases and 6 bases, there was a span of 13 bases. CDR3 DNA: TGTGCCAGCAGCTCCGGCAGGGCAAGCGAGCAGTACTTC. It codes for CASSSGRASEQYF.

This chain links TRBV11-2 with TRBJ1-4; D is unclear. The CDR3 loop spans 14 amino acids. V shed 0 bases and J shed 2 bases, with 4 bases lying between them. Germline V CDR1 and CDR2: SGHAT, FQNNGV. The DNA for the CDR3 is TGTGCCAGCAGCTTAGAACAGACTAATGAAAAACTGTTTTTT. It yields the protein CASSLEQTNEKLFF.

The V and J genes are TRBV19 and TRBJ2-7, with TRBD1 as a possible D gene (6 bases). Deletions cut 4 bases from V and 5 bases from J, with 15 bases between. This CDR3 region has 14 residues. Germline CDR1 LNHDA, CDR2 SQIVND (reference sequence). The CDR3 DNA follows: TGTGCCAGTAGTAAGGGGACAACAAGGGACGAGCAGTACTTC. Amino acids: CASSKGTTRDEQYF.

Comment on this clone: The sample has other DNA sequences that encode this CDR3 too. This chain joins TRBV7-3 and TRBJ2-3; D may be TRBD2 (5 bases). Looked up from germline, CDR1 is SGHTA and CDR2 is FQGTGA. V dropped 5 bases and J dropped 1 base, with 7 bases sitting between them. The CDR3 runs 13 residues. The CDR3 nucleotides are TGTGCCAGCAGCCTGGGAGGCACAGATACGCAGTATTTT. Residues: CASSLGGTDTQYF.

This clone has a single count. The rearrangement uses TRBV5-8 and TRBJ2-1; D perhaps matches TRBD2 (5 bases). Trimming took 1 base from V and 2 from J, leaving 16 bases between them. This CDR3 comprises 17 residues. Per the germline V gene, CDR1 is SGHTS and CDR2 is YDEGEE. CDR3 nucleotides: TGTGCCAGCAGCTTGTGGGTCGGACTGTCAACCTACAATGAGCAGTTCTTC. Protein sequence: CASSLWVGLSTYNEQFF.

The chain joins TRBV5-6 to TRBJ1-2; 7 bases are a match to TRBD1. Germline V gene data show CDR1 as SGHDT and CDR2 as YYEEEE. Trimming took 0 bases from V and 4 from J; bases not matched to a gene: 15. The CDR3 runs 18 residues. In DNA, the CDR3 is TGTGCCAGCAGCTTGGAGAGGGGGCGCTTAGGGGCCATCTATGGCTACACCTTC. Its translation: CASSLERGRLGAIYGYTF.

This CDR3 reads CASSEALGLAGPRIYEQYF. Here the CDR3 DNA reads TGTGCCAGCAGTGAAGCGCTCGGACTAGCGGGGCCCCGTATCTACGAGCAGTACTTC. This sequence joins TRBV2 and TRBJ2-7; 12 nucleotides align to TRBD2. Per the germline V gene, CDR1 is SNHLY and CDR2 is FYNNEI. The V gene end was trimmed by 0 bases and the J gene end by 3 bases; junction bases not matched to a gene: 12. There are 19 residues in the CDR3.

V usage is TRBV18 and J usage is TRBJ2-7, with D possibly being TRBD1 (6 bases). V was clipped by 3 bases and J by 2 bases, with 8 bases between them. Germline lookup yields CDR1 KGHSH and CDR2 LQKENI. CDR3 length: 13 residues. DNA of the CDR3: TGTGCCAGCTCACCGGACAGTGCCTACGAGCAGTACTTC. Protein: CASSPDSAYEQYF.

CDR3 in DNA: TGTGCCAGCAGCGTCGGCAGGGGGCCGGAGGCTAACTATGGCTACACCTTC. It codes for CASSVGRGPEANYGYTF. V is TRBV9 and J is TRBJ1-2; TRBD1 matches 8 bases. The CDR3 is 17 residues long. Germline V CDR1 and CDR2: SGDLS, YYNGEE. V lost 2 bases to trimming and J lost 0 bases; unmatched junction nucleotides: 9.

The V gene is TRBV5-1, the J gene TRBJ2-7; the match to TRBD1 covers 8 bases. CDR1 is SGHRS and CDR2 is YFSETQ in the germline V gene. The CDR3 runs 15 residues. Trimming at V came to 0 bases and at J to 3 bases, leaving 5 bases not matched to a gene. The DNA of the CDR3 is TGCGCCAGCAGCTTGGCGGACAGGGAGGACTACGAGCAGTACTTC. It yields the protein CASSLADREDYEQYF.

This CDR3 is CASTLTPPYGYTF. CDR3 DNA: TGTGCCAGCACCCTTACACCCCCCTATGGCTACACCTTC. V is TRBV6-1 and J is TRBJ1-2; D gene uncertain. V was trimmed by 7 bases and J by 4 bases, leaving 13 bases between them. This CDR3 comprises 13 residues. The V gene's germline CDR1 is MNHNS and CDR2 SASEGT.

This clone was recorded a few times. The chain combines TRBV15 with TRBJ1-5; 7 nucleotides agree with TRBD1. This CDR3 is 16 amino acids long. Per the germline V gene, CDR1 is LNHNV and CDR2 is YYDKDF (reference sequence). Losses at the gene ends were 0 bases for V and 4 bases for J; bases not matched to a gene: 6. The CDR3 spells CATSRDRPGGNQPQHF. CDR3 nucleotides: TGTGCCACCAGCAGAGATCGGCCAGGGGGGAATCAGCCCCAGCATTTT.

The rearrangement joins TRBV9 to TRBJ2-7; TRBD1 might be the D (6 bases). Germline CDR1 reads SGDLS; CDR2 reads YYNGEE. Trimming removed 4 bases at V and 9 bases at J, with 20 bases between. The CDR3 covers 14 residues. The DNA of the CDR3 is TGTGCCAGCAGCACCGGGGACACCTGGGTCGCGCAGTACTTC. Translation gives CASSTGDTWVAQYF.

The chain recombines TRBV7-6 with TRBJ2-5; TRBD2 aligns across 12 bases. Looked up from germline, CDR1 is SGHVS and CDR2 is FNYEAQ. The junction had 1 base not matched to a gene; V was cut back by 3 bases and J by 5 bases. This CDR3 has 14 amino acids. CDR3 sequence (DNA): TGTGCCAGCAGCTTGCTAGCGGGGGGGGAGACCCAGTACTTC. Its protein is CASSLLAGGETQYF.

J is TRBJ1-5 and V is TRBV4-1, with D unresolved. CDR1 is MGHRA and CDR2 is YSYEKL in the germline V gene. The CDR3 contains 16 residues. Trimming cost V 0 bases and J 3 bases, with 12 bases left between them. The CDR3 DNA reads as TGCGCCAGCAGCCAAGAGTTGGCGGCAGACAATCAGCCCCAGCATTTT. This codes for CASSQELAADNQPQHF.

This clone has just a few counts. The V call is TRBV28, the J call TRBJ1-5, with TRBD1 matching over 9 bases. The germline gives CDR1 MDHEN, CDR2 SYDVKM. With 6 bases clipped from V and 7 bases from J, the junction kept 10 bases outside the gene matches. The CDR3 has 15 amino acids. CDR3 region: CASSTGQGGWQPQHF. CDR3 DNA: TGTGCCAGCAGCACGGGACAGGGAGGTTGGCAGCCCCAGCATTTT.

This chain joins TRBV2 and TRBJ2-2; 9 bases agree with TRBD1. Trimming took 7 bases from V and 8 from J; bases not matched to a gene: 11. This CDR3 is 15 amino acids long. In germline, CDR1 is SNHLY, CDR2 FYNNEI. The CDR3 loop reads CASKDRGSGSGELFF. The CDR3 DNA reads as TGTGCCAGCAAAGACAGGGGGTCGGGATCTGGGGAGCTGTTTTTT.